A selection of T cell receptor beta chains follows, all from one sample in a study of T cell repertoires in cytomegalovirus infection. Via MiXCR, TCRdb re-called the reads, giving one row per CDR3 protein. The table lists 630,000 or so distinct CDR3 sequences, 24% of them singletons. The sequenced sample was CD8+ T cells from PBMCs. The receptor set was obtained from a human donor in good health (CMV status not recorded). Some clones in this sample may be carry-over from other donors' samples. The CDR3 runs from the conserved cysteine through the conserved F or W. The order of the fields is J gene, D gene, V gene, clone size, CDR3 protein, CDR3 DNA. The D gene is left open where the match is weak. A row's size may be missing; if present it is once, few, many or a size class.

j_call: TRBJ2-2
d_call: -
v_call: TRBV3-1
clone_size: few
cdr3_aa: CASSQEWAGELFF
cdr3_nt: TGTGCCAGCAGCCAAGAATGGGCCGGGGAGCTGTTTTTT

j_call: TRBJ2-4
d_call: TRBD2
v_call: TRBV5-5
clone_size: few
cdr3_aa: CASSLTSGGLWKNIQYF
cdr3_nt: TGTGCCAGCAGCCTGACTAGCGGGGGGCTCTGGAAAAACATTCAGTACTTC

j_call: TRBJ2-3
d_call: -
v_call: TRBV4-1
clone_size: -
cdr3_aa: CASSFWGGRSTDTQYF
cdr3_nt: TGCGCCAGCAGCTTTTGGGGGGGCCGAAGCACAGATACGCAGTATTTT

j_call: TRBJ2-2
d_call: -
v_call: TRBV7-9
clone_size: -
cdr3_aa: CASSRVGGELFF
cdr3_nt: TGTGCCAGCAGCCGCGTGGGCGGGGAGCTGTTTTTT

j_call: TRBJ2-7
d_call: -
v_call: TRBV29-1
clone_size: many
cdr3_aa: CSVENSGEPYEQYF
cdr3_nt: TGCAGCGTTGAAAACTCTGGGGAGCCCTACGAGCAGTACTTC

j_call: TRBJ2-1
d_call: -
v_call: TRBV15
clone_size: -
cdr3_aa: CATTSEANEQFF
cdr3_nt: TGTGCCACCACATCAGAAGCCAATGAGCAGTTCTTC

j_call: TRBJ2-7
d_call: -
v_call: TRBV7-2
clone_size: -
cdr3_aa: CASSLGGGVAYEQYF
cdr3_nt: TGTGCCAGCAGCTTAGGGGGCGGGGTTGCCTACGAGCAGTACTTC

j_call: TRBJ1-1
d_call: TRBD1
v_call: TRBV2
clone_size: -
cdr3_aa: CANSWTGENTEAFF
cdr3_nt: TGTGCCAACAGTTGGACAGGTGAGAACACTGAAGCTTTCTTT

j_call: TRBJ2-7
d_call: -
v_call: TRBV2
clone_size: -
cdr3_aa: CASPHPTGYEQYF
cdr3_nt: TGTGCCAGCCCTCACCCGACAGGCTACGAGCAGTACTTC

j_call: TRBJ2-1
d_call: -
v_call: TRBV7-9
clone_size: few
cdr3_aa: CASSLEVQGALNEQFF
cdr3_nt: TGTGCCAGCAGCTTAGAGGTACAGGGTGCTCTCAATGAGCAGTTCTTC

j_call: TRBJ2-7
d_call: -
v_call: TRBV12-3/TRBV12-4
clone_size: few
cdr3_aa: CASSWGRGYEQYF
cdr3_nt: TGTGCCAGCAGTTGGGGCAGGGGATACGAGCAGTACTTC

j_call: TRBJ1-1
d_call: TRBD1
v_call: TRBV2
clone_size: -
cdr3_aa: CASNPGTGKDEAFF
cdr3_nt: TGTGCCAGCAACCCCGGGACAGGGAAAGATGAAGCTTTCTTT

j_call: TRBJ1-3
d_call: -
v_call: TRBV28
clone_size: few
cdr3_aa: CASRRDSSSGNTIYF
cdr3_nt: TGTGCCAGCAGACGAGACAGCTCCTCTGGAAACACCATATATTTT

j_call: TRBJ2-3
d_call: -
v_call: TRBV7-9
clone_size: few
cdr3_aa: CASSLTPSDTQYF
cdr3_nt: TGTGCCAGCAGCTTAACCCCGTCGGATACGCAGTATTTT

j_call: TRBJ2-1
d_call: TRBD2
v_call: TRBV10-3
clone_size: -
cdr3_aa: CAISESIRLAGPNEQFF
cdr3_nt: TGTGCCATCAGTGAGTCGATCCGACTAGCGGGACCCAATGAGCAGTTCTTC

j_call: TRBJ1-5
d_call: -
v_call: TRBV28
clone_size: -
cdr3_aa: CASSYPPTDYSNQPQHF
cdr3_nt: TGTGCCAGCAGTTACCCACCGACAGACTATAGCAATCAGCCCCAGCATTTT

j_call: TRBJ2-7
d_call: -
v_call: TRBV7-9
clone_size: -
cdr3_aa: CASSRDPYEQYF
cdr3_nt: TGTGCCAGCAGCCGGGACCCCTACGAGCAGTACTTC

j_call: TRBJ2-2
d_call: -
v_call: TRBV12-3/TRBV12-4
clone_size: -
cdr3_aa: CASSLNILANTGELFF
cdr3_nt: TGTGCCAGCAGTTTAAACATCCTCGCGAACACCGGGGAGCTGTTTTTT

j_call: TRBJ2-1
d_call: TRBD1
v_call: TRBV27
clone_size: -
cdr3_aa: CASSFGTGGGEQFF
cdr3_nt: TGTGCCAGCAGTTTCGGGACAGGGGGGGGTGAGCAGTTCTTC

j_call: TRBJ1-1
d_call: -
v_call: TRBV7-9
clone_size: -
cdr3_aa: CASSFGTTEAFF
cdr3_nt: TGTGCCAGCAGCTTCGGCACCACTGAAGCTTTCTTT

j_call: TRBJ2-1
d_call: -
v_call: TRBV7-9
clone_size: many
cdr3_aa: CASSYPGGSSYNEQFF
cdr3_nt: TGTGCCAGCAGCTACCCTGGAGGTAGCTCCTACAATGAGCAGTTCTTC

j_call: TRBJ2-1
d_call: -
v_call: TRBV29-1
clone_size: -
cdr3_aa: CSVETAGSPFF
cdr3_nt: TGCAGCGTTGAAACCGCCGGGAGCCCGTTCTTC

j_call: TRBJ2-7
d_call: -
v_call: TRBV3-1
clone_size: -
cdr3_aa: CASSPSQGIHEQYF
cdr3_nt: TGTGCCAGCAGCCCGTCCCAAGGCATCCACGAGCAGTACTTC

j_call: TRBJ2-7
d_call: -
v_call: TRBV7-2
clone_size: many
cdr3_aa: CASSISSYEQYF
cdr3_nt: TGTGCCAGCAGCATTTCCTCCTACGAGCAGTACTTC

j_call: TRBJ2-3
d_call: TRBD2
v_call: TRBV13
clone_size: -
cdr3_aa: CASSPQRGTSTDTQYF
cdr3_nt: TGTGCCAGCAGCCCCCAGCGGGGAACGAGCACAGATACGCAGTATTTT

j_call: TRBJ2-5
d_call: TRBD1
v_call: TRBV28
clone_size: -
cdr3_aa: CASSLDRGSETQYF
cdr3_nt: TGTGCCAGCAGTTTAGACAGGGGTTCAGAGACCCAGTACTTC

j_call: TRBJ2-1
d_call: TRBD1
v_call: TRBV7-9
clone_size: many
cdr3_aa: CASSSRDRDNEQFF
cdr3_nt: TGTGCCAGCAGCTCCCGGGACAGAGACAATGAGCAGTTCTTC

j_call: TRBJ2-2
d_call: -
v_call: TRBV7-9
clone_size: few
cdr3_aa: CASRSDTRGYTGELFF
cdr3_nt: TGTGCCAGCAGATCAGACACCCGCGGATACACCGGGGAGCTGTTTTTT

j_call: TRBJ2-1
d_call: TRBD1
v_call: TRBV7-9
clone_size: few
cdr3_aa: CASSPRDRAHNEQFF
cdr3_nt: TGTGCCAGCAGCCCCCGGGACAGGGCACACAATGAGCAGTTCTTC

j_call: TRBJ1-5
d_call: TRBD1
v_call: TRBV20-1
clone_size: few
cdr3_aa: CSARDSWTGDQPQHF
cdr3_nt: TGCAGTGCTAGAGATAGTTGGACAGGGGATCAGCCCCAGCATTTT

j_call: TRBJ2-1
d_call: TRBD2
v_call: TRBV20-1
clone_size: -
cdr3_aa: CSARETSGWDEQFF
cdr3_nt: TGCAGTGCTAGAGAGACTAGCGGGTGGGATGAGCAGTTCTTC

j_call: TRBJ1-2
d_call: TRBD1
v_call: TRBV5-4
clone_size: -
cdr3_aa: CASRLLGQGGEYGYTF
cdr3_nt: TGTGCCAGCAGACTTCTTGGACAGGGCGGGGAGTATGGCTACACCTTC

j_call: TRBJ2-3
d_call: TRBD2
v_call: TRBV11-1
clone_size: few
cdr3_aa: CASSFTSGSTDTQYF
cdr3_nt: TGTGCCAGCAGCTTCACTAGCGGGAGCACAGATACGCAGTATTTT

j_call: TRBJ2-3
d_call: -
v_call: TRBV28
clone_size: many
cdr3_aa: CASSGLPSTDTQYF
cdr3_nt: TGTGCCAGCTCGGGCCTCCCGAGCACAGATACGCAGTATTTT

j_call: TRBJ2-1
d_call: TRBD2
v_call: TRBV28
clone_size: -
cdr3_aa: CASSLDSGLEDEQFF
cdr3_nt: TGTGCCAGCAGTTTAGATAGCGGGCTTGAGGATGAGCAGTTCTTC

j_call: TRBJ2-1
d_call: -
v_call: TRBV7-9
clone_size: many
cdr3_aa: CASSRGGAHDEQFF
cdr3_nt: TGTGCCAGCAGCCGTGGTGGGGCCCACGATGAGCAGTTCTTC

j_call: TRBJ1-2
d_call: -
v_call: TRBV29-1
clone_size: few
cdr3_aa: CSVEDRVGASLRYGYTF
cdr3_nt: TGCAGCGTTGAAGATCGCGTCGGTGCCAGCCTCCGCTATGGCTACACCTTC

j_call: TRBJ2-7
d_call: -
v_call: TRBV12-3/TRBV12-4
clone_size: -
cdr3_aa: CASSLSSRTELYF
cdr3_nt: TGTGCCAGCAGTTTATCCTCCCGGACCGAGCTGTACTTC

j_call: TRBJ2-7
d_call: -
v_call: TRBV7-9
clone_size: many
cdr3_aa: CASSLAVVPYEQYF
cdr3_nt: TGTGCCAGCAGCTTAGCAGTAGTTCCCTACGAGCAGTACTTC

j_call: TRBJ2-7
d_call: TRBD1
v_call: TRBV7-6
clone_size: few
cdr3_aa: CASSLPREGNGDRGRIYEQYF
cdr3_nt: TGTGCCAGCAGCCTCCCTAGAGAGGGTAACGGGGACAGGGGGCGAATCTACGAGCAGTACTTC

j_call: TRBJ2-3
d_call: TRBD1
v_call: TRBV5-8
clone_size: -
cdr3_aa: CASSLGQGMSTDTQYF
cdr3_nt: TGTGCCAGCAGCTTGGGACAGGGGATGAGCACAGATACGCAGTATTTT

j_call: TRBJ2-7
d_call: TRBD2
v_call: TRBV7-9
clone_size: many
cdr3_aa: CASSFGGFYEQYF
cdr3_nt: TGTGCCAGCAGCTTCGGGGGGTTCTACGAGCAGTACTTC

j_call: TRBJ1-3
d_call: -
v_call: TRBV20-1
clone_size: few
cdr3_aa: CSARGLTGDVISGNTIYF
cdr3_nt: TGCAGTGCTAGGGGACTGACAGGCGATGTTATCTCTGGAAACACCATATATTTT

j_call: TRBJ1-2
d_call: -
v_call: TRBV7-2
clone_size: many
cdr3_aa: CASRSSTGNYGYTF
cdr3_nt: TGTGCCAGCAGATCGTCGACAGGAAACTATGGCTACACCTTC

j_call: TRBJ2-5
d_call: TRBD1
v_call: TRBV7-8
clone_size: many
cdr3_aa: CASSVPGQAQETQYF
cdr3_nt: TGTGCCAGCAGCGTTCCGGGACAGGCACAAGAGACCCAGTACTTC

j_call: TRBJ1-5
d_call: -
v_call: TRBV7-9
clone_size: many
cdr3_aa: CASSSDTANQPQHF
cdr3_nt: TGTGCCAGCAGCTCCGACACTGCGAATCAGCCCCAGCATTTT

j_call: TRBJ2-5
d_call: -
v_call: TRBV27
clone_size: few
cdr3_aa: CASRSYPAQETQYF
cdr3_nt: TGTGCCAGCAGGAGCTACCCCGCTCAAGAGACCCAGTACTTC